This T cell receptor (beta chain) was retrieved from a study of early T cells in non-severe SARS-CoV-2 infection (dated by TCRdb to the early 2020s). About the study as a whole: Because TCR sequencing relied on bulk RNA taken from unsorted whole blood, pairing of alpha and beta chains was not possible.

Set within a cohort of healthcare workers in London, UK, this nested case-control study involved weekly PCR testing of nasopharyngeal swabs along with blood sampling. Between 23 and 31 March 2020, the week of the UK lockdown, healthcare workers were enrolled and then followed up weekly for as long as 16 weeks. Findings and caveats that apply to the study as a whole: VDJdb matching was skewed toward anti-spike CD8 responses, so virus-specific expansions were likely underestimated and private and CD4 specificities were missed.

The table lists this clonotype with many counts. Its antigen is still unknown. Within one base of it there is no much larger clone, and no base qualities were kept. According to the germline V gene, CDR1 reads MDHEN and CDR2 reads SYDVKM. V lost 6 bases and J lost 1 base; the stretch between them is 14 bases long. The CDR3 goes from the cysteine to the phenylalanine over 15 residues. Of the read, only the CDR3 DNA is kept; its 45 bases are in frame from base 1. Receptor libraries were prepared by 5' RACE. The sequencer was a NextSeq 500. Unique molecular identifiers were attached to individual cDNA molecules in the TCR library protocol so that sequencing error and PCR bias could be corrected. Both TCR alpha and beta chains were sequenced, and tight co-correlation was observed between alpha and beta sequence abundances in each sample. Under the source paper's analysis protocol: Decombinator V4 was used to annotate TCR sequences for V gene, J gene and CDR3. TCRs were defined as expanded if a significant change between any two time points was detected under a Poisson model with p below 0.0001. TCR abundances were normalised to the total number of TCRs sequenced in each sample and reported as counts per million. MAIT TCRs were defined by TRAV1-2 paired with TRAJ12, TRAJ20 or TRAJ33, and iNKT TCRs by TRAV10 paired with TRAJ18. VDJdb, accessed 1 November 2021, was searched for CMV, EBV and SARS-CoV-2 annotated TCRs, excluding TCRs annotated for multiple antigens. In TCRdb, the public reads were trimmed at Q25 with fastp and aligned with MiXCR, with productive beta chains retained. Every CDR3 protein is listed once, alongside the most common genes and DNA of its rows. For this entry, the V and J calls and clone size follow TCRdb and not the study's own pipeline. In all, the sample holds just over 70,000 distinct CDR3 sequences, and approximately 12% of those were seen once. Of the sample, around 1.3% is held by the ten largest clones.

The source material was whole blood. The receptor's source is an adult who was a healthcare worker with PCR-confirmed SARS-CoV-2 infection or an uninfected control (not recorded which). The rearranged segments are TRBV28 and TRBJ2-3, and perhaps TRBD1 as D gene, on 5 matching bases. The sequenced DNA: TGTGCCAGCAGATCCAACAGGTTTCGCACAGATACGCAGTATTTT. Its protein is CASRSNRFRTDTQYF.